Sequencing of this T cell receptor beta chain was carried out in a study of T cells after posttransplantation cyclophosphamide. General study points: Blood and skin or GI T cell repertoires showed limited TRB overlap. Later post-transplant blood repertoires were often dominated by donor CD8+ memory clones. TRB clonality was highly associated with recipient CMV seropositivity and reactivation.

The protocol was immunoSEQ multiplex PCR, while the TCRdb copy is restricted to in-frame clones and leaves out a portion. The profile shows approximately 19,000 clones, around 91% of them singletons. Germline loops: CDR1 SGHAT, CDR2 FQNNGV. Trimming took 5 bases from V and 3 from J, leaving 17 bases between them. The CDR3 is made up of 15 amino acids. Note on this clone: Its specificity is not known.

Control samples came 1 year after myeloablative marrow transplants with methotrexate plus calcineurin inhibitor. The clonotype was recovered from a female patient between 30 and 40 years old who received an allogeneic stem cell transplant from an unrelated donor, was CMV-positive, and had acute and chronic GVHD. The graft donor may have contributed some T cells. The sample was PBMCs, taken roughly 350 days after allogeneic stem cell transplant with calcineurin inhibitor and methotrexate. This chain joins TRBV11-2 and TRBJ2-7, with D possibly being TRBD2 (5 bases). The CDR3, as DNA: TGTGCCAGCAGCCACCCATACGGGAAGGACTACGAGCAGTACGTC. It is translated as CASSHPYGKDYEQYV.